The clone carrying this T cell receptor beta chain has only a few counts. CDR3 length: 15 residues. Per the germline V gene, CDR1 is SGHRS and CDR2 is YFSETQ. V trimming: 4 bases; J trimming: 4 bases; junction bases outside the gene matches: 8. Each CDR3 protein is one row after TCRdb ran MiXCR on the RT-PCR reads. This table has 650,000 to 800,000 distinct CDR3 sequences, around 14% appearing once. This clonotype was sampled from a female donor in good health, serving as a healthy control. Source material: memory CD4+ T cells from blood. The chain employs TRBV5-1 and TRBJ2-7; 10 bases agree with TRBD2. The DNA for the CDR3 is TGCGCCAGCAGCCCCGGACTAGCGGTGGGGTACGAGCAGTACTTC. Amino acids: CASSPGLAVGYEQYF.